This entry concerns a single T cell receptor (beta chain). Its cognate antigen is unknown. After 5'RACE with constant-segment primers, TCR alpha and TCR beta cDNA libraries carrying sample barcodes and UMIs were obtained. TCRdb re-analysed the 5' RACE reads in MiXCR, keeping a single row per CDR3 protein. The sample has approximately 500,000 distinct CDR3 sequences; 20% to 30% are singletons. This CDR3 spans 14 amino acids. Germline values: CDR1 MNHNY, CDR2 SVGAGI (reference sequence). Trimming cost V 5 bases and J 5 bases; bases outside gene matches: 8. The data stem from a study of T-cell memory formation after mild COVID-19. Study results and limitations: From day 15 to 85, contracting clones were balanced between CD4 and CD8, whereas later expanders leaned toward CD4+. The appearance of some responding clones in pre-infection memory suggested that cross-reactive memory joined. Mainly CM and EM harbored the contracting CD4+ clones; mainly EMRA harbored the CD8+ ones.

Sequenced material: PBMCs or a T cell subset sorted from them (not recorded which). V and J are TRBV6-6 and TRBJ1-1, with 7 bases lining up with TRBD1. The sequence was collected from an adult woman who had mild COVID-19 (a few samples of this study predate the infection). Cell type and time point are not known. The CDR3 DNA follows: TGTGCCAGCAGTCACACAGGGGTTGGAACTGAAGCTTTCTTT. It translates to CASSHTGVGTEAFF.